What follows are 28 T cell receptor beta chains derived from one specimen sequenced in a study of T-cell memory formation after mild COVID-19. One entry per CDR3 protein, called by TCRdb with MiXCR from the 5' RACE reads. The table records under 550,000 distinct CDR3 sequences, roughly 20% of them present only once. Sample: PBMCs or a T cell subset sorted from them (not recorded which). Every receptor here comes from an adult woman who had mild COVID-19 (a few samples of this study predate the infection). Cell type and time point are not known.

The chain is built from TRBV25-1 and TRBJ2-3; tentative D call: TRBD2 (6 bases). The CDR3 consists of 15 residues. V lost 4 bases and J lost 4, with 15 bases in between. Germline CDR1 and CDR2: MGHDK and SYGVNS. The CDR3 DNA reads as TGTGCCAGCAGTGCCCCAGGGAGGTTGGCAGATACGCAGTATTTT. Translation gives CASSAPGRLADTQYF. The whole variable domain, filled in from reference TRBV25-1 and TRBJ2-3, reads EADIYQTPRYLVIGTGKKITLECSQTMGHDKMYWYQQDPGMELHLIHYSYGVNSTEKGDLSSESTVSRIRTEHFPLTLESARPSHTSQYLCASSAPGRLADTQYFGPGTRLTVL.

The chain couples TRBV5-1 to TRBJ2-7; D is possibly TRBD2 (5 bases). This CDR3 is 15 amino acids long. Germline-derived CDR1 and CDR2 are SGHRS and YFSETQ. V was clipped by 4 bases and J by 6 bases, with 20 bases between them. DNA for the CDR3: TGCGCCAGCAGCAACGGACTGGTCGTCTCGGGCGAGCAGTACTTC. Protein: CASSNGLVVSGEQYF.

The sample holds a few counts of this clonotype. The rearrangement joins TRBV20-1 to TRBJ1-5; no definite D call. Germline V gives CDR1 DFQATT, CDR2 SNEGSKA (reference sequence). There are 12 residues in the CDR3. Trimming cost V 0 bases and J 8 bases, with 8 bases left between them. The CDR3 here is CSARDGSKPQHF. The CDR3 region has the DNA TGCAGTGCTAGAGATGGAAGTAAGCCCCAGCATTTT.

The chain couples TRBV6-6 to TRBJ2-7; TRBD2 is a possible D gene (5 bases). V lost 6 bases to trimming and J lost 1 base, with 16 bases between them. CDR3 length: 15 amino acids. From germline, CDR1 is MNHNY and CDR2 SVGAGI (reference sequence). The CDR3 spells CASSWDASGSYEQYF. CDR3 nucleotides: TGTGCCAGCAGCTGGGATGCCTCGGGATCCTACGAGCAGTACTTC.

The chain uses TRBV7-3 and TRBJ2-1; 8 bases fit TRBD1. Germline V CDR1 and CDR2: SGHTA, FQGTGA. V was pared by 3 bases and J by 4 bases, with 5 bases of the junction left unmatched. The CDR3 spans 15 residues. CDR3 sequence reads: CASSFPGQAYNEQFF. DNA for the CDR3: TGTGCCAGCAGCTTCCCGGGACAGGCTTACAATGAGCAGTTCTTC.

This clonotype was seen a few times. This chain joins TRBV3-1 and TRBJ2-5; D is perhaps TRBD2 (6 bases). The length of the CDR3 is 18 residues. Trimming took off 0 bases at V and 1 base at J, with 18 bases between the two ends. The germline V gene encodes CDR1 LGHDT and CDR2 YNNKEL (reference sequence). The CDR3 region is CASSQDLWQEGSQETQYF. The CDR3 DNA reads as TGTGCCAGCAGCCAAGATTTGTGGCAGGAGGGCTCCCAAGAGACCCAGTACTTC.

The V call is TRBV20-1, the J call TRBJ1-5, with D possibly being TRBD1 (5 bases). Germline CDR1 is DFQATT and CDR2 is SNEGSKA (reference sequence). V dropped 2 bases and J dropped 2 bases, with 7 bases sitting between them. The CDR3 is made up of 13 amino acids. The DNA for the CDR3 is TGCAGTGCTAGAATAGGGGGCAATCAGCCCCAGCATTTT. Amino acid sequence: CSARIGGNQPQHF.

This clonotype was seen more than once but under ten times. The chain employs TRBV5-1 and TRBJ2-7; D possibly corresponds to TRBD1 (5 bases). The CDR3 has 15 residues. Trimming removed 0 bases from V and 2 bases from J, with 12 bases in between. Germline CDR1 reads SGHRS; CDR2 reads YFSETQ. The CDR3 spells CASSLGHRNTYEQYF. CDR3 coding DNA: TGCGCCAGCAGCTTGGGGCACAGGAATACCTACGAGCAGTACTTC.

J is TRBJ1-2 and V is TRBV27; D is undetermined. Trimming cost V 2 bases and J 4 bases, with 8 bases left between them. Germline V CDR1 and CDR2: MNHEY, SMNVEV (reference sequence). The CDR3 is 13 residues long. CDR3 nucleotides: TGTGCCAGCAGTTTAAACGGCGCCTATGGCTACACCTTC. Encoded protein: CASSLNGAYGYTF.

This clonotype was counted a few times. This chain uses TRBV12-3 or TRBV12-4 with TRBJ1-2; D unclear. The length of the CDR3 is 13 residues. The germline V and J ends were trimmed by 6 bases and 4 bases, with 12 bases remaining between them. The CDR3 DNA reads TGTGCCAGCAGCGGAGGAACTACCTATGGCTACACCTTC. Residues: CASSGGTTYGYTF.

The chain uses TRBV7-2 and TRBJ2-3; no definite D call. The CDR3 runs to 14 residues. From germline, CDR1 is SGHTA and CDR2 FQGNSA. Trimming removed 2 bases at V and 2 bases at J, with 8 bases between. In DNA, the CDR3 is TGTGCCAGCAGCTTAATCCCGCCCACAGATACGCAGTATTTT. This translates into CASSLIPPTDTQYF.

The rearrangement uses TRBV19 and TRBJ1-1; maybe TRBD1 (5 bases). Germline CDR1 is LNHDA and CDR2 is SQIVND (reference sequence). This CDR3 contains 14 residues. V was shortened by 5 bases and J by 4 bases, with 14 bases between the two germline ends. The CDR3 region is CASSHGAEGTEAFF. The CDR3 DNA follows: TGTGCCAGTAGTCACGGGGCTGAGGGCACTGAAGCTTTCTTT.

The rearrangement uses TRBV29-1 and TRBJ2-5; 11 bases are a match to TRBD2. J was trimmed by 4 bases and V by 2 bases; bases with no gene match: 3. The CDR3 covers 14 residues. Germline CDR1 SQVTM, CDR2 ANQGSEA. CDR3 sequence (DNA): TGCAGCGTTGAACTAGCGGGAGGTGGAGAGACCCAGTACTTC. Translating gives CSVELAGGGETQYF. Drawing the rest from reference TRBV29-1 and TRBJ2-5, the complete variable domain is SAVISQKPSRDICQRGTSLTIQCQVDSQVTMMFWYRQQPGQSLTLIATANQGSEATYESGFVIDKFPISRPNLTFSTLTVSNMSPEDSSIYLCSVELAGGGETQYFGPGTRLLVL.

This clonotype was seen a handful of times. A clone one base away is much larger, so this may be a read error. DNA for the CDR3: TGTGCCAGCAGCAGACCCGGGGGTGAGCAGTTCTTC. The encoded protein is CASSRPGGEQFF. The chain combines TRBV7-3 with TRBJ2-1; a possible D gene is TRBD2 (6 bases). The CDR3 has 12 residues. Germline CDR1 and CDR2: SGHTA and FQGTGA. Deletions cut 5 bases from V and 9 bases from J, with 11 bases between.

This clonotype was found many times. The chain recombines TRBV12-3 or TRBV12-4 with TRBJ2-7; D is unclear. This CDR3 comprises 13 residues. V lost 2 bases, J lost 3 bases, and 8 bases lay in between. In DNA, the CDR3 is TGTGCCAGCAGTTTAAATGGGGTCTACGAGCAGTACTTC. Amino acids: CASSLNGVYEQYF.

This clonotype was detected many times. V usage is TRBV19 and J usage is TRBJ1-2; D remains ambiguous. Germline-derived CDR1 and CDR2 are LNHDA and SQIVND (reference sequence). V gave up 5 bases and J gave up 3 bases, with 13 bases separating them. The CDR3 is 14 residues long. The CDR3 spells CASSPGPRDYGYTF. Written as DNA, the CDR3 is TGTGCCAGTAGTCCTGGGCCTCGGGACTATGGCTACACCTTC.

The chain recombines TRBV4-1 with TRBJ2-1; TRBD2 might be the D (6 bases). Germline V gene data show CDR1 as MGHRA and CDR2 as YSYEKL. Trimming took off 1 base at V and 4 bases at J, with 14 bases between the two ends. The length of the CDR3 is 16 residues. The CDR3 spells CASSQARAGRYNEQFF. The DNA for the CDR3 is TGCGCCAGCAGCCAAGCCAGGGCAGGGAGGTACAATGAGCAGTTCTTC.

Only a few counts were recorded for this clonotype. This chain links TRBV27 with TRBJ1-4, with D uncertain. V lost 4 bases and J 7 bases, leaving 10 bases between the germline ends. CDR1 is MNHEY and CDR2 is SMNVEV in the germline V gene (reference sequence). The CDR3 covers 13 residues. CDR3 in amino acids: CASSYNFGEKLFF. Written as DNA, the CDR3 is TGTGCCAGCAGTTACAATTTCGGTGAAAAACTGTTTTTT.

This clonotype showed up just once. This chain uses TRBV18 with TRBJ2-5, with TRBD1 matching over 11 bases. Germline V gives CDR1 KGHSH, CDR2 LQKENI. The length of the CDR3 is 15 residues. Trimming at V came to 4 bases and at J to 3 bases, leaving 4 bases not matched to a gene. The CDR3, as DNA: TGTGCCAGCTCACGCGGGACAGGGGGAAAAGAGACCCAGTACTTC. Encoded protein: CASSRGTGGKETQYF.

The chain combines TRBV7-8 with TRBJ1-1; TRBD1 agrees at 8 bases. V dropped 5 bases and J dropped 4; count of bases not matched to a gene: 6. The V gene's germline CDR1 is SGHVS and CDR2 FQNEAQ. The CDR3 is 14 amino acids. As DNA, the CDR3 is TGTGCCAGCAGCCCAGGGGGCGCGGGCACTGAAGCTTTCTTT. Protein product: CASSPGGAGTEAFF. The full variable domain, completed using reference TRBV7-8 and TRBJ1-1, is GAGVSQSPRYKVAKRGQDVALRCDPISGHVSLFWYQQALGQGPEFLTYFQNEAQLDKSGLPSDRFFAERPEGSVSTLKIQRTQQEDSAVYLCASSPGGAGTEAFFGQGTRLTVV.

The CDR3 sequence: CASSLVAGVNEKLFF. CDR3 coding DNA: TGTGCCAGCAGCTTAGTGGCAGGGGTTAATGAAAAACTGTTTTTT. The chain recombines TRBV7-6 with TRBJ1-4; D might be TRBD1 (6 bases). Between the trimmed V and J ends, which lost 1 base and 4 bases, there was a span of 10 bases. This CDR3 is 15 amino acids long. Germline V gives CDR1 SGHVS, CDR2 FNYEAQ.

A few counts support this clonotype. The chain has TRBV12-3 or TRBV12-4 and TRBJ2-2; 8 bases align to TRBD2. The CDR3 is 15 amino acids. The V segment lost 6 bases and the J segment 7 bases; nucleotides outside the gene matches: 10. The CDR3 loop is CASSSRGGQGGELFF. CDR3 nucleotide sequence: TGTGCCAGCAGCTCTCGGGGGGGCCAGGGCGGGGAGCTGTTTTTT.

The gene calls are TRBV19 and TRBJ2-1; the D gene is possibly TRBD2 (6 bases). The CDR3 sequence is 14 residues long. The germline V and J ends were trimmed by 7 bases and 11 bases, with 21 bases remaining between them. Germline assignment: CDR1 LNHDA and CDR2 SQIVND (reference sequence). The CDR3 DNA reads TGTGCCAGTACCACCGCCAGCGGGCCTTCTAAGCAGTTCTTC. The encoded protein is CASTTASGPSKQFF.

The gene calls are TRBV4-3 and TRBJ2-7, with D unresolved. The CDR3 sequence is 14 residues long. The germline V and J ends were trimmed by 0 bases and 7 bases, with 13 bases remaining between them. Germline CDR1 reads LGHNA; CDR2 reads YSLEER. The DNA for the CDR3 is TGCGCCAGCAGCCAAGATATAACGGCGGAAGAGCAGTACTTC. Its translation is CASSQDITAEEQYF.

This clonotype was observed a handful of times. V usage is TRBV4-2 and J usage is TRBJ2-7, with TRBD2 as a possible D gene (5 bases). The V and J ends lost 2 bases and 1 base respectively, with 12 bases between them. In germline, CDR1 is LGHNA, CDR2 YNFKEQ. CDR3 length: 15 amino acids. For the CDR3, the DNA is TGTGCCAGCAGCCAATATCGAGGGTTTTCCTACGAGCAGTACTTC. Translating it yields CASSQYRGFSYEQYF.

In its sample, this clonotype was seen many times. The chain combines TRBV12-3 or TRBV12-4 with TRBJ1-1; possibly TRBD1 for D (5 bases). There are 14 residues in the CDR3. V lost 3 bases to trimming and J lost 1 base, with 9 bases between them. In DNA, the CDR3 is TGTGCCAGCAGTTTGGGACGGAGGAACACTGAAGCTTTCTTT. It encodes CASSLGRRNTEAFF.

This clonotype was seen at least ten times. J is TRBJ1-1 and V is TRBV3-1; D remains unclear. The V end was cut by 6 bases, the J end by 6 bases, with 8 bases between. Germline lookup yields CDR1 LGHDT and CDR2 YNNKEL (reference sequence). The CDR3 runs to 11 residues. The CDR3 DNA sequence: TGTGCCAGCAGGGGTGGAGCTGAAGCTTTCTTT. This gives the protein CASRGGAEAFF. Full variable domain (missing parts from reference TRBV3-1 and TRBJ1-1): DTAVSQTPKYLVTQMGNDKSIKCEQNLGHDTMYWYKQDSKKFLKIMFSYNNKELIINETVPNRFSPKSPDKAHLNLHINSLELGDSAVYFCASRGGAEAFFGQGTRLTVV.

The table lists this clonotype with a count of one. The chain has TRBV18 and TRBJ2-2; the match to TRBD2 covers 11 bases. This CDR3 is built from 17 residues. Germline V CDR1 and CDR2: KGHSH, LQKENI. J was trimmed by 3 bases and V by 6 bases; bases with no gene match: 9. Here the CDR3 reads CASSPPTSGRYTGELFF. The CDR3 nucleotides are TGTGCCAGCTCCCCTCCAACTAGCGGGAGATACACCGGGGAGCTGTTTTTT.